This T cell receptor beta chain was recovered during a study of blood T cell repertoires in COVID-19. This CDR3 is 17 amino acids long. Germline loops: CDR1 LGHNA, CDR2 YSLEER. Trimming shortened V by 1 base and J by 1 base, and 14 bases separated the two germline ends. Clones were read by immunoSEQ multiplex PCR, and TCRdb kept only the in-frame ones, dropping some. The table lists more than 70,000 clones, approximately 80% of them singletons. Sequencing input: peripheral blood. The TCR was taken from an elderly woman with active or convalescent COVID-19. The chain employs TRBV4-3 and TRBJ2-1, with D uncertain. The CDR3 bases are TGCGCCAGCAGCCAAGGTCGGCAGGCGAATTCCTACAATGAGCAGTTCTTC. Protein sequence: CASSQGRQANSYNEQFF.